The subject of this entry is one TCR beta chain. As yet, its antigen is unknown. The data derive from a study of T cell responses to AZD1222 COVID-19 vaccine. Study results and caveats: Females outnumbered males among donors, who were mostly white British; clonal diversity was possibly underestimated. Seropositivity was recorded at baseline in only a handful of AZD1222 recipients. Spike-specific TCR breadth and depth went up after people got two AZD1222 doses. Repertoires were obtained only post-peak T cell response.

This CDR3 comprises 17 residues. The V gene end was trimmed by 1 base and the J gene end by 1 base; junction bases not matched to a gene: 10. Germline loops: CDR1 LGHDT, CDR2 YNNKEL (reference sequence). Method: immunoSEQ multiplex PCR; TCRdb's copy keeps in-frame clones and lacks some. The repertoire has around 150,000 clones, over 90% of them found once; the top ten carry around 3.5%. Sequencing used peripheral blood, obtained 28 days after the second AZD1222 dose. This chain joins TRBV3-1 (or the pseudogene TRBV3-2) and TRBJ2-7, with 7 bases matching TRBD2. The TCR was taken from an adult who received the AZD1222 COVID-19 vaccine. The CDR3 DNA follows: TGTGCCAGCAGCCAAGTTTTTCGAGGGAGGGCTTCCTACGAGCAGTACTTC. It encodes CASSQVFRGRASYEQYF.